Below, one T cell receptor (beta chain) is given with its context. Its antigen is unidentified. V was pared by 0 bases and J by 4 bases, with 4 bases between. From germline, CDR1 is DFQATT and CDR2 SNEGSKA (reference sequence). CDR3 length: 11 amino acids. The data are from a study of cytomegalovirus exposure and HLA in healthy donors. Study results and limitations: When presence/absence was analysed, sequencing depth was taken to be roughly uniform across donors. A list of roughly 160 TCR beta chains associated with cytomegalovirus was given. In a later analysis, specific HLA alleles were associated with 15,000 to 20,000 TCR beta sequences at a 0.05 false discovery rate.

The PCR contained 60 Vbeta and 13 Jbeta primers. Only in-frame clones appear in the TCRdb table, and some are missing; sequencing was by immunoSEQ multiplex PCR. The sample lists more than 150,000 clones; 82% were seen once. The clonotype originates from a woman under 30 in good health and CMV-seronegative. Sample: PBMCs. V usage is TRBV20-1 and J usage is TRBJ2-7; D not resolved. CDR3 nucleotide sequence: TGCAGTGCTAGAGAGGAGTACGAGCAGTACTTC. It is translated as CSAREEYEQYF.